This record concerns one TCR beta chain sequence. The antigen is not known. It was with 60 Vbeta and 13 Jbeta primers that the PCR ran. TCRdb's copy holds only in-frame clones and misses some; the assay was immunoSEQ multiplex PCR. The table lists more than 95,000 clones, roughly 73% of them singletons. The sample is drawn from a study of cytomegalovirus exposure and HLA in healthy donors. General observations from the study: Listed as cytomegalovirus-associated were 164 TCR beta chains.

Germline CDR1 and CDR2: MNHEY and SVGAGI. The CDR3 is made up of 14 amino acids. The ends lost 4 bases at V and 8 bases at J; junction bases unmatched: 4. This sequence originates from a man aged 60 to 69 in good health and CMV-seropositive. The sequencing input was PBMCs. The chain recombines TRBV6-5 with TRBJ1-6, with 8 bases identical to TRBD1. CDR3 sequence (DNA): TGTGCCAGCAGTTTGACAGGGGATGATTCACCCCTCCACTTT. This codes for CASSLTGDDSPLHF.